This T cell receptor (beta chain) appears in the sequencing data of a study of cytomegalovirus exposure and HLA in healthy donors. Study-wide results and caveats: The study listed approximately 160 cytomegalovirus-associated TCR beta chains.

Germline lookup yields CDR1 MDHEN and CDR2 SYDVKM. V was cut by 6 bases and J by 8 bases, with 14 bases left in between. The CDR3 covers 13 residues. This clone was seen once. The antigen remains undetermined. The PCR ran on 60 Vbeta and 13 Jbeta primers. Some clones are missing from TCRdb's copy, which holds only in-frame ones; the method was immunoSEQ multiplex PCR. Among about 62,000 clones listed, 78% were seen once. The sample taken for sequencing was PBMCs. The source is a man aged 35 to 55 in good health and CMV-seronegative. The chain carries TRBV28 and TRBJ2-4, with D possibly being TRBD1 (5 bases). CDR3 sequence (DNA): TGTGCCAGCAGACTCCAGGGAACTGACATTCAGTACTTC. This codes for CASRLQGTDIQYF.